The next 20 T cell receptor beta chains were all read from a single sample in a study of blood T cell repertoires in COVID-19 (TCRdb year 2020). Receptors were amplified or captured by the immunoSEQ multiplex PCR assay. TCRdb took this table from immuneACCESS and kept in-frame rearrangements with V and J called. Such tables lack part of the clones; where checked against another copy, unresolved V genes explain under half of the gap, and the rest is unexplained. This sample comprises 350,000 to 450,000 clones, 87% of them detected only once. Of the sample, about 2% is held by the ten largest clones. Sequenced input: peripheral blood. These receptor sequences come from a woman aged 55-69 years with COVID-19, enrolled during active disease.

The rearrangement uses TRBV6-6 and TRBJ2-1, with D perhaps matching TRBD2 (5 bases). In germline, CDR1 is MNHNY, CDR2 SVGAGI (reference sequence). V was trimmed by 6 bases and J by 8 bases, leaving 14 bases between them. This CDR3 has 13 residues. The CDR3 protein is CASRRDSLDEQFF. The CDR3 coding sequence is TGTGCCAGCAGGAGGGATAGCTTGGATGAGCAGTTCTTC.

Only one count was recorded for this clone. In nucleotides, the CDR3 is TGTGCCAGCAGCGGGCAGGGCGCCAATTCACCCCTCCACTTT. Translation: CASSGQGANSPLHF. V and J are TRBV5-6 and TRBJ1-6, with D possibly TRBD1 on 5 matching bases. This CDR3 has 14 amino acids. Germline V CDR1 and CDR2: SGHDT, YYEEEE. Trimming pared 4 bases from V and 7 bases from J, leaving 12 bases between.

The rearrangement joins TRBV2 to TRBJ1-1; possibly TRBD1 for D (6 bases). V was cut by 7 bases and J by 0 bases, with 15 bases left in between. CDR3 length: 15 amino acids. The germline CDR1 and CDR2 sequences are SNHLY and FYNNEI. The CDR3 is CASTPNRVLNTEAFF. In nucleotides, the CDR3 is TGTGCCAGCACTCCCAACAGGGTTTTGAACACTGAAGCTTTCTTT.

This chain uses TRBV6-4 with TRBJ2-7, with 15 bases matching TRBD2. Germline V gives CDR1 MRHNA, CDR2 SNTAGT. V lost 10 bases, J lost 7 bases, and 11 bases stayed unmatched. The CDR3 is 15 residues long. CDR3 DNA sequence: TGTGCCACCGGGAGGACTAGCGGGGGGGATCGGGAGCAGTACTTC. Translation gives CATGRTSGGDREQYF.

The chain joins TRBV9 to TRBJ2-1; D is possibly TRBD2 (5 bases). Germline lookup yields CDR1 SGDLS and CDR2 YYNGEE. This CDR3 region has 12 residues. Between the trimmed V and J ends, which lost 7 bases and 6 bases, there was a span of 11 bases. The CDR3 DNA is TGTGCCAGCGAGGCTGAGGGCAATGAGCAGTTCTTC. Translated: CASEAEGNEQFF. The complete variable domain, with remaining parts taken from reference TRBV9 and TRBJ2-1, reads DSGVTQTPKHLITATGQRVTLRCSPRSGDLSVYWYQQSLDQGLQFLIQYYNGEERAKGNILERFSAQQFPDLHSELNLSSLELGDSALYFCASEAEGNEQFFGPGTRLTVL.

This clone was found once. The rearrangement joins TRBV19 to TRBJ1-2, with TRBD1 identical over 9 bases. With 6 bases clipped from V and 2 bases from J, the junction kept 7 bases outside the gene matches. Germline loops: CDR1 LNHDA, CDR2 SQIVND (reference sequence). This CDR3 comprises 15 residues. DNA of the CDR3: TGTGCCAGTAGAATTACCGGGACAGGGAACTATGGCTACACCTTC. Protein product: CASRITGTGNYGYTF.

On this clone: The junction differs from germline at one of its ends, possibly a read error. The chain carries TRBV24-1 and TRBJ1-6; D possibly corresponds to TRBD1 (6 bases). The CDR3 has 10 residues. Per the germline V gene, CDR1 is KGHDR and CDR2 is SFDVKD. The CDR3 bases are TGTGCCGGCGACAGGTTTGTCCAAATTTTT. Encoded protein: CAGDRFVQIF.

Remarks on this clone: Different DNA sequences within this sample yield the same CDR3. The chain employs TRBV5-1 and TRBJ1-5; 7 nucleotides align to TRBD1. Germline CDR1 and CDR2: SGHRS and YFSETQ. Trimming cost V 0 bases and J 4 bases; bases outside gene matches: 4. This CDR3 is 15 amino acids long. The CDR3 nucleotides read TGCGCCAGCAGCTTGGAGGGGGCGAGGAATCAGCCCCAGCATTTT. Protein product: CASSLEGARNQPQHF.

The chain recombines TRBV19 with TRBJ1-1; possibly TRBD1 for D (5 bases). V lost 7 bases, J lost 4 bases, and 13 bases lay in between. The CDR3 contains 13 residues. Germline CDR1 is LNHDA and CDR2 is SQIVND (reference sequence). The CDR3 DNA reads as TGTGCCAGTACCCATGACAGTCTCACTGAAGCTTTCTTT. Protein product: CASTHDSLTEAFF.

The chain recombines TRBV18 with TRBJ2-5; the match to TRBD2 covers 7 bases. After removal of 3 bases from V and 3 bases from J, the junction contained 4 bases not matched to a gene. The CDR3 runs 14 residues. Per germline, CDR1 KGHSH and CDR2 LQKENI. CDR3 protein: CASSPIRGEETQYF. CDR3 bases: TGTGCCAGCTCACCGATCCGGGGGGAAGAGACCCAGTACTTC. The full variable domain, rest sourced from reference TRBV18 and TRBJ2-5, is NAGVMQNPRHLVRRRGQEARLRCSPMKGHSHVYWYRQLPEEGLKFMVYLQKENIIDESGMPKERFSAEFPKEGPSILRIQQVVRGDSAAYFCASSPIRGEETQYFGPGTRLLVL.

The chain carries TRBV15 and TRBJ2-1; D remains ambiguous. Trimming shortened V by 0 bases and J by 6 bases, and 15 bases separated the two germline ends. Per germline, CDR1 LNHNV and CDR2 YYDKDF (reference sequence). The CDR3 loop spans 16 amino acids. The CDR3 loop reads CATSRESTRGVNEQFF. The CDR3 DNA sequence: TGTGCCACCAGCAGAGAGAGTACCCGCGGAGTCAATGAGCAGTTCTTC. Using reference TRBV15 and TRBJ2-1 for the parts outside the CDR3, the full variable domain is DAMVIQNPRYQVTQFGKPVTLSCSQTLNHNVMYWYQQKSSQAPKLLFHYYDKDFNNEADTPDNFQSRRPNTSFCFLDIRSPGLGDTAMYLCATSRESTRGVNEQFFGPGTRLTVL.

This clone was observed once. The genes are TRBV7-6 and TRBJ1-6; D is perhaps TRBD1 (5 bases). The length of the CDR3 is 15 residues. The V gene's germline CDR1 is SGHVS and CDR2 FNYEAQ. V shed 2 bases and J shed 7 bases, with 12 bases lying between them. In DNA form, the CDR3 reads TGTGCCAGCAGCTTACGGGGGATTCACAATTCACCCCTCCACTTT. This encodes CASSLRGIHNSPLHF. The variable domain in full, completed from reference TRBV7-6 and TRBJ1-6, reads GAGVSQSPRYKVTKRGQDVALRCDPISGHVSLYWYRQALGQGPEFLTYFNYEAQQDKSGLPNDRFSAERPEGSISTLTIQRTEQRDSAMYRCASSLRGIHNSPLHFGNGTRLTVT.

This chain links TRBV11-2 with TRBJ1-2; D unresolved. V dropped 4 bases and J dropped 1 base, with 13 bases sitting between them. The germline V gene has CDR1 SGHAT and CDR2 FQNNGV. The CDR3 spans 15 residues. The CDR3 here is CASSSLSGDNYGYTF. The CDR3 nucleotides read TGTGCCAGCAGCTCCCTATCAGGCGATAACTATGGCTACACCTTC. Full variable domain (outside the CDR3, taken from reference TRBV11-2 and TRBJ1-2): EAGVAQSPRYKIIEKRQSVAFWCNPISGHATLYWYQQILGQGPKLLIQFQNNGVVDDSQLPKDRFSAERLKGVDSTLKIQPAKLEDSAVYLCASSSLSGDNYGYTFGSGTRLTVV.

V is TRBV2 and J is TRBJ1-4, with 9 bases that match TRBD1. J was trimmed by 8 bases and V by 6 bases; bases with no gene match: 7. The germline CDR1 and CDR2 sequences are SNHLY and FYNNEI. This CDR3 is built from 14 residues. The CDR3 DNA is TGTGCCAGCAGGATACAGGGGGCCAGAGAAAAACTGTTTTTT. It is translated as CASRIQGAREKLFF.

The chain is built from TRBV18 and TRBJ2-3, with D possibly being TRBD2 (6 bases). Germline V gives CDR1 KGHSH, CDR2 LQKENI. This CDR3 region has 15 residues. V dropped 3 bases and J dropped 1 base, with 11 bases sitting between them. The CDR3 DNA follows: TGTGCCAGCTCACCTACCGGGACTCGCACAGATACGCAGTATTTT. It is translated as CASSPTGTRTDTQYF.

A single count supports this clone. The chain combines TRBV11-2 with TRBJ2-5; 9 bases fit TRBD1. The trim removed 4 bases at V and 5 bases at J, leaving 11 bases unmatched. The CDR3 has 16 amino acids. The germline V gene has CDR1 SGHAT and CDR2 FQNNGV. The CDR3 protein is CASSSWGQGERETQYF. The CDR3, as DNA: TGTGCCAGCAGCTCTTGGGGACAGGGCGAGAGGGAGACCCAGTACTTC. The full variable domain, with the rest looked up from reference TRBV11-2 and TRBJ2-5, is EAGVAQSPRYKIIEKRQSVAFWCNPISGHATLYWYQQILGQGPKLLIQFQNNGVVDDSQLPKDRFSAERLKGVDSTLKIQPAKLEDSAVYLCASSSWGQGERETQYFGPGTRLLVL.

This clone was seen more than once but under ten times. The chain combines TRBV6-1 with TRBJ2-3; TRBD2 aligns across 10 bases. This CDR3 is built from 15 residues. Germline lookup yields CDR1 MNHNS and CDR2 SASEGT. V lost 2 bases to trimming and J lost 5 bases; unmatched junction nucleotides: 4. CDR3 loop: CASSERPSGGDTQYF. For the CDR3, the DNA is TGTGCCAGCAGTGAAAGGCCTAGCGGGGGAGATACGCAGTATTTT.

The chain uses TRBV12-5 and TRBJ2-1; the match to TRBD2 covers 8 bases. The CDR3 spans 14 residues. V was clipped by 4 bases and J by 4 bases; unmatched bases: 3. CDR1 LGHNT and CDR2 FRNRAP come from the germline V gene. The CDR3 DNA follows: TGTGCTAGTGGTTCTGCGGGGGGATACAATGAGCAGTTCTTC. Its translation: CASGSAGGYNEQFF.

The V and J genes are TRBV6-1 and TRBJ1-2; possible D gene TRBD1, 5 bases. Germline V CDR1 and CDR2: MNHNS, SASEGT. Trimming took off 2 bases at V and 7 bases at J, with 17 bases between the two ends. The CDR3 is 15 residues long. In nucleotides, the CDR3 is TGTGCCAGCAGTGAACAACCGGACACCTGGAGTGGCTACACCTTC. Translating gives CASSEQPDTWSGYTF.

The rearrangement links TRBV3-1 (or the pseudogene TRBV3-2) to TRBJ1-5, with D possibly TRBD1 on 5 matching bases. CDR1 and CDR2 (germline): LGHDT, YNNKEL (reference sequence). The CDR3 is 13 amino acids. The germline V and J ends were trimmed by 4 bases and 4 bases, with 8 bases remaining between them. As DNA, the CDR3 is TGTGCCAGCAGCCGACGGGGGAATCAGCCCCAGCATTTT. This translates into CASSRRGNQPQHF.